Included here is one TCR beta chain sequence, with context. Its antigen is currently unknown. It was with 60 Vbeta and 13 Jbeta primers that the PCR ran. The repertoire was sequenced with immunoSEQ multiplex PCR; TCRdb's copy has only in-frame clones and lacks some. This table holds around 100,000 clones, approximately 79% found once. The sample originates from a study of cytomegalovirus exposure and HLA in healthy donors. Overall study: Earlier findings included 100 million to 130 million unique TCR beta sequences obtained from some 180 million T cells.

The study, taken as a whole, reports: TCR beta V- and J-gene trimming was later associated with a missense DCLRE1C variant. What was likely a sequencing artifact was a cluster of highly shared sequence variants.

The CDR3 covers 14 residues. Germline CDR1 reads MNHEY; CDR2 reads SMNVEV (reference sequence). V lost 5 bases and J lost 4, with 12 bases in between. Sequencing was performed on PBMCs. This receptor was obtained from a woman aged 60-75 years in good health and CMV-seropositive. This rearrangement joins TRBV27 to TRBJ1-3; the D gene is possibly TRBD1 (6 bases). CDR3 DNA: TGTGCCAGCAGTCCTACAGGGAGAGGAAACACCATATATTTT. Residues: CASSPTGRGNTIYF.